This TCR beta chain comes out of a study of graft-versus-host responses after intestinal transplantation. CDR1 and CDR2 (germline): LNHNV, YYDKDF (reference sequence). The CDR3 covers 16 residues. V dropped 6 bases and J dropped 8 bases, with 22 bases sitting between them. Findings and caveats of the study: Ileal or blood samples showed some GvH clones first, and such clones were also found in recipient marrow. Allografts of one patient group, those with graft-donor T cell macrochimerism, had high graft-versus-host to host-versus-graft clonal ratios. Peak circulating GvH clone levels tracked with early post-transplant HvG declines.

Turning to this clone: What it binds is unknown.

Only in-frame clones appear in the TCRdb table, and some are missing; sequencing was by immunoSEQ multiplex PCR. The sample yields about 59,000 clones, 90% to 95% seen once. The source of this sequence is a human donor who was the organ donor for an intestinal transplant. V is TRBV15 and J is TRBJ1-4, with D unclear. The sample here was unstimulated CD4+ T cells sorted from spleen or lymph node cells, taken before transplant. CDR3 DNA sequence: TGTGCCACCAGTCCCGGAAGGCAGATACCTTCCGAAAAACTGTTTTTT. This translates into CATSPGRQIPSEKLFF. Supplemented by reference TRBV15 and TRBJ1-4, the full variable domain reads DAMVIQNPRYQVTQFGKPVTLSCSQTLNHNVMYWYQQKSSQAPKLLFHYYDKDFNNEADTPDNFQSRRPNTSFCFLDIRSPGLGDTAMYLCATSPGRQIPSEKLFFGSGTQLSVL.